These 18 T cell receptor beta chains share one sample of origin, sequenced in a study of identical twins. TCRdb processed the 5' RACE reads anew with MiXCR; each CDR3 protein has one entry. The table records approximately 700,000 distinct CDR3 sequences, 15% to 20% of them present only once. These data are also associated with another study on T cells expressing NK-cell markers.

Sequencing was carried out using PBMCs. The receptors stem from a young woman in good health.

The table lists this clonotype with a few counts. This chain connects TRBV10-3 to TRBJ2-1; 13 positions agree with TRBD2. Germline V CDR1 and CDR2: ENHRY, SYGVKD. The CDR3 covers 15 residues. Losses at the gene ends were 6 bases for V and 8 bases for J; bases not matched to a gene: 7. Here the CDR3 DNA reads TGTGCCATCAGAAAACTAGCGGGAGGGCCCGATGAGCAGTTCTTC. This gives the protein CAIRKLAGGPDEQFF.

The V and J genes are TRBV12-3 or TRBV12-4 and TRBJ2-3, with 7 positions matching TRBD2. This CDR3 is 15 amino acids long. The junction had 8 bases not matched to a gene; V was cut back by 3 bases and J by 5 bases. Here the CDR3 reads CASSFSGKLRDTQYF. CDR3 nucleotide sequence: TGTGCCAGCAGTTTCAGCGGGAAACTGAGAGATACGCAGTATTTT.

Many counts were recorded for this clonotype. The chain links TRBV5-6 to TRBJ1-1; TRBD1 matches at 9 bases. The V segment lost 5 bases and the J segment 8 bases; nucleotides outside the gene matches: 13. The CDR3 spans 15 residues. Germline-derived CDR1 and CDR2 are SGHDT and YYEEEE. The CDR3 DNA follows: TGTGCCAGCAGTTACGGGACAGGGAGCGTTGCGGAAGCTTTCTTT. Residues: CASSYGTGSVAEAFF.

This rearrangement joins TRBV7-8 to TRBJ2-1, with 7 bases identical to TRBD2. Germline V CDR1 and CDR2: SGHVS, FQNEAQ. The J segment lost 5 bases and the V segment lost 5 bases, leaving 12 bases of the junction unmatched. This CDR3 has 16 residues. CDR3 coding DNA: TGTGCCAGCAGCCCTCCGGGACTTGGGACTAACAATGAGCAGTTCTTC. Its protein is CASSPPGLGTNNEQFF.

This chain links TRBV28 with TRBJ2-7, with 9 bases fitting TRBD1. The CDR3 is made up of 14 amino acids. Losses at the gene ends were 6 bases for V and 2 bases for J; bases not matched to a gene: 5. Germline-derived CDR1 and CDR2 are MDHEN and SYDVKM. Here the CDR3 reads CASRGQGKTYEQYF. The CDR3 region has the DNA TGTGCCAGCAGAGGACAGGGGAAAACCTACGAGCAGTACTTC. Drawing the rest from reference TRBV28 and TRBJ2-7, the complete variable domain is DVKVTQSSRYLVKRTGEKVFLECVQDMDHENMFWYRQDPGLGLRLIYFSYDVKMKEKGDIPEGYSVSREKKERFSLILESASTNQTSMYLCASRGQGKTYEQYFGPGTRLTVT.

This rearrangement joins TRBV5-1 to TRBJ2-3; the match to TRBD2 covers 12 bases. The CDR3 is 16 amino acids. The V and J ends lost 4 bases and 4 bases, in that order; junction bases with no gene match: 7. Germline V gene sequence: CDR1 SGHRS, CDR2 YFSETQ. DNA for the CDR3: TGCGCCAGCAGCCCCGGACTAGCGGGGCTTGCAGATACGCAGTATTTT. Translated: CASSPGLAGLADTQYF.

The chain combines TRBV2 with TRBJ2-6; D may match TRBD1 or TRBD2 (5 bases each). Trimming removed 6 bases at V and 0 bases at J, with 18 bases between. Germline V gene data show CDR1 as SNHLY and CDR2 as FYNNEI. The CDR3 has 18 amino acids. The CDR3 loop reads CASRRGTRSHSGANVLTF. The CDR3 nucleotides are TGTGCCAGCAGAAGAGGGACCAGGAGTCACTCTGGGGCCAACGTCCTGACTTTC.

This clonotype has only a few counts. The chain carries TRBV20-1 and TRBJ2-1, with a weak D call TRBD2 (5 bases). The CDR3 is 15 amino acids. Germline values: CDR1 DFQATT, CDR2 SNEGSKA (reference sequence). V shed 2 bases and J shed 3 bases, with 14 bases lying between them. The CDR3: CSARRPSSYYNEQFF. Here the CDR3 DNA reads TGCAGTGCTAGACGCCCTAGCAGTTACTACAATGAGCAGTTCTTC.

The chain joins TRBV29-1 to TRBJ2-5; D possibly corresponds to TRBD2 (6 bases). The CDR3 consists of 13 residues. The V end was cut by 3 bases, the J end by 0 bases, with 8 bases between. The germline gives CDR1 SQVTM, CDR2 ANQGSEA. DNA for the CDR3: TGCAGCGTTGAGGCGGGGCACCAAGAGACCCAGTACTTC. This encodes CSVEAGHQETQYF.

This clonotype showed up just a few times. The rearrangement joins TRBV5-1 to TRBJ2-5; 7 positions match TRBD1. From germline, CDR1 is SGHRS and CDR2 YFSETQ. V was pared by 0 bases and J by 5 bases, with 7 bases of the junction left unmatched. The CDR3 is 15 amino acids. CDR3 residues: CASSLEGGEWETQYF. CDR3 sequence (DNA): TGCGCCAGCAGCTTGGAAGGGGGCGAGTGGGAGACCCAGTACTTC.

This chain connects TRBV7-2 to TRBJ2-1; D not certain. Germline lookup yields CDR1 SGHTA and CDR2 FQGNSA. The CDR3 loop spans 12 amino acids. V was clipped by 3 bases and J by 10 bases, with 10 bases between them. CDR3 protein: CASSFILREQFF. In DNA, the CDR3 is TGTGCCAGCAGCTTTATTTTACGGGAGCAGTTCTTC.

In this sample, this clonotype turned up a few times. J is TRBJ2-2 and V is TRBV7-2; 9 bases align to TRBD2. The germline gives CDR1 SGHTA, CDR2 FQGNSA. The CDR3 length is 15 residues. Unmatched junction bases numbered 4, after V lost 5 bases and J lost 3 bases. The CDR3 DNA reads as TGTGCCAGCAGCATCCTAGCGGGACACACCGGGGAGCTGTTTTTT. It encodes CASSILAGHTGELFF.

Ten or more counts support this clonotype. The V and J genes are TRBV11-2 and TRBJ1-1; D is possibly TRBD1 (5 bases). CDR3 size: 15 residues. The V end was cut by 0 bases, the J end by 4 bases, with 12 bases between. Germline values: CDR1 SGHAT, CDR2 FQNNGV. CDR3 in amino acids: CASSLDPAGTTEAFF. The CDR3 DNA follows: TGTGCCAGCAGCTTAGATCCGGCAGGGACCACTGAAGCTTTCTTT. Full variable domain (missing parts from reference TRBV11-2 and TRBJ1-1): EAGVAQSPRYKIIEKRQSVAFWCNPISGHATLYWYQQILGQGPKLLIQFQNNGVVDDSQLPKDRFSAERLKGVDSTLKIQPAKLEDSAVYLCASSLDPAGTTEAFFGQGTRLTVV.

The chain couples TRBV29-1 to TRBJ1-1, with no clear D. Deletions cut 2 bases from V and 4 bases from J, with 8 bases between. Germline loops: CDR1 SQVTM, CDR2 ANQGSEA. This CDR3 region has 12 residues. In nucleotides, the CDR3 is TGCAGCGTTGAAAGGAGGACCACTGAAGCTTTCTTT. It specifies CSVERRTTEAFF.

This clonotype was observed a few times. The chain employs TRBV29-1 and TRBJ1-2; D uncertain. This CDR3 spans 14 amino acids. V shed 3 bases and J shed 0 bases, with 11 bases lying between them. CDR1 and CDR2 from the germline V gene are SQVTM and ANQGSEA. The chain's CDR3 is CSVESQQANYGYTF. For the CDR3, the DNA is TGCAGCGTTGAGTCCCAGCAAGCTAACTATGGCTACACCTTC.

CDR3 amino acids: CASSALGAGAYNEQFF. CDR3 DNA sequence: TGTGCCAGCAGCGCCCTCGGAGCGGGTGCGTACAATGAGCAGTTCTTC. The chain has TRBV9 and TRBJ2-1, with a weak D call TRBD2 (6 bases). This CDR3 contains 16 residues. Trimming cost V 3 bases and J 4 bases, with 17 bases left between them. Germline CDR1 is SGDLS and CDR2 is YYNGEE.

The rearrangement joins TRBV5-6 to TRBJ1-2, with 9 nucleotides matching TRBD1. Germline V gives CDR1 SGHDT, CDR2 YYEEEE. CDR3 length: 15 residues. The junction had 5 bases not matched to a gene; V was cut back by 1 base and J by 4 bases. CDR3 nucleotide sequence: TGTGCCAGCAGCTTGTTAGGACAGGGGATCTATGGCTACACCTTC. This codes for CASSLLGQGIYGYTF.

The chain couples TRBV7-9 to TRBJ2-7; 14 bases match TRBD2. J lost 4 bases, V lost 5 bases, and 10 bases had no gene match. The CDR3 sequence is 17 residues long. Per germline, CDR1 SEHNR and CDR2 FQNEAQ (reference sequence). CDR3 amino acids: CASSGPFGTSGGYEQYF. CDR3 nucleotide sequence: TGTGCCAGCAGCGGCCCCTTCGGGACTAGCGGGGGATACGAGCAGTACTTC. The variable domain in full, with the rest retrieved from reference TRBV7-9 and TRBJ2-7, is DTGVSQNPRHKITKRGQNVTFRCDPISEHNRLYWYRQTLGQGPEFLTYFQNEAQLEKSRLLSDRFSAERPKGSFSTLEIQRTEQGDSAMYLCASSGPFGTSGGYEQYFGPGTRLTVT.